This T cell receptor beta chain was recorded in a study of T cells in Graves' hyperthyroidism and ophthalmopathy. For the study at large: Blood from the periphery was taken at initial diagnosis, before any treatment. Notes on the study in general: Blood held most thyroid clonotypes expanded above 0.001 frequency. Ophthalmopathy prediction by the model preceded onset by a median approximately six months.

TCR beta CDR3 region amplification was performed from RNA transcripts. First-round RT-PCR of the TCR CDR3 relied on the HTBI primer set. MiXCR, applied by TCRdb to the multiplex PCR reads, yields one record per CDR3 protein. The sample lists about 590,000 distinct CDR3 sequences, 15% to 19% occurring once. At least ten counts were recorded for this clonotype. No antigen is known for it. The patients, who ranged from 18 to 65 in age, presented with newly diagnosed hyperthyroidism lasting under 2 months. J lost 1 base, V lost 3 bases, and 8 bases had no gene match. Germline CDR1 reads ENHRY; CDR2 reads SYGVKD. The CDR3 consists of 17 residues.

This chain links TRBV10-3 with TRBJ2-3; 9 bases map to TRBD2. The specimen was blood. The sequence was obtained from a woman aged 30 to 39 with Graves' hyperthyroidism. This chain's CDR3 is CAISETSGLERTDTQYF. Here the CDR3 DNA reads TGTGCCATCAGTGAAACTAGCGGGCTGGAACGCACAGATACGCAGTATTTT.